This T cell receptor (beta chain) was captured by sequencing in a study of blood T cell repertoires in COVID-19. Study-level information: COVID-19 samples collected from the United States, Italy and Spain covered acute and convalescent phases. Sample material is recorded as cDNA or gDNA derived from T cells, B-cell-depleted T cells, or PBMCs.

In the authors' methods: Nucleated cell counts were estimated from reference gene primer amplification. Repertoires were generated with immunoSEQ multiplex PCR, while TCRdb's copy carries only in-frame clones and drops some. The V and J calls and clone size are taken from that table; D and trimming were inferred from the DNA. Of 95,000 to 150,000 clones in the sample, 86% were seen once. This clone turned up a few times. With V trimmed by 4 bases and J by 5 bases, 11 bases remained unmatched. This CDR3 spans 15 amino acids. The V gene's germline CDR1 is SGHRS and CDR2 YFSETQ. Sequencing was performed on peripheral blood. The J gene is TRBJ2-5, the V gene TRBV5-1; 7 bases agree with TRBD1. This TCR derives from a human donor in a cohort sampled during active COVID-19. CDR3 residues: CASSEGQTGRETQYF. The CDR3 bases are TGCGCCAGCAGCGAGGGACAGACAGGCCGGGAGACCCAGTACTTC.